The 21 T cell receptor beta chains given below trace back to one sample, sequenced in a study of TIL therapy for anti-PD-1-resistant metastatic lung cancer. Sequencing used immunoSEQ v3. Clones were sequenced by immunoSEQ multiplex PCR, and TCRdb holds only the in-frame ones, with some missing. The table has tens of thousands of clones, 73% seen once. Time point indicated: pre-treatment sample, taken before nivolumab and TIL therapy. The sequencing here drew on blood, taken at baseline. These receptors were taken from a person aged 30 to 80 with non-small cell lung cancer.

As DNA, the CDR3 is TGTGCCAGCAGCCTCACTAGCGGGAGCGCCCAAGAGACCCAGTACTTC. Protein sequence: CASSLTSGSAQETQYF. This chain links TRBV7-9 with TRBJ2-5; 11 bases align to TRBD2. Per germline, CDR1 SEHNR and CDR2 FQNEAQ (reference sequence). The junction had 6 bases not matched to a gene; V was cut back by 5 bases and J by 1 base. The CDR3 has 16 residues. The whole variable domain, filled in from reference TRBV7-9 and TRBJ2-5, reads DTGVSQNPRHKITKRGQNVTFRCDPISEHNRLYWYRQTLGQGPEFLTYFQNEAQLEKSRLLSDRFSAERPKGSFSTLEIQRTEQGDSAMYLCASSLTSGSAQETQYFGPGTRLLVL.

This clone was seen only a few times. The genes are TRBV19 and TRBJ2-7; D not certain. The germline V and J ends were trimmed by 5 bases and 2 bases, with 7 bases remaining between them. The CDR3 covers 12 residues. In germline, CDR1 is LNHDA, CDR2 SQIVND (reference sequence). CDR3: CASSFGAYEQYF. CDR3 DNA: TGTGCCAGTAGTTTTGGGGCCTACGAGCAGTACTTC. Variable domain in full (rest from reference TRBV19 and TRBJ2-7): DGGITQSPKYLFRKEGQNVTLSCEQNLNHDAMYWYRQDPGQGLRLIYYSQIVNDFQKGDIAEGYSVSREKKESFPLTVTSAQKNPTAFYLCASSFGAYEQYFGPGTRLTVT.

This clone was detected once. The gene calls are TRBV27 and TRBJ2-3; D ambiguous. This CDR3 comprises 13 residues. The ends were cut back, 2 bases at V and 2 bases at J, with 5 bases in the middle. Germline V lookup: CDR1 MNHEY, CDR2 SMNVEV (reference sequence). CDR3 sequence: CASSLGPTDTQYF. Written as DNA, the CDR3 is TGTGCCAGCAGTTTAGGCCCCACAGATACGCAGTATTTT.

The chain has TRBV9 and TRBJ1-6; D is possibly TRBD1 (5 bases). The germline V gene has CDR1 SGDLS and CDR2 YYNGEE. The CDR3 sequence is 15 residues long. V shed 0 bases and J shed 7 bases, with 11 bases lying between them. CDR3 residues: CASSVVWGGNSPLHF. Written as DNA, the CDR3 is TGTGCCAGCAGCGTAGTTTGGGGGGGGAATTCACCCCTCCACTTT.

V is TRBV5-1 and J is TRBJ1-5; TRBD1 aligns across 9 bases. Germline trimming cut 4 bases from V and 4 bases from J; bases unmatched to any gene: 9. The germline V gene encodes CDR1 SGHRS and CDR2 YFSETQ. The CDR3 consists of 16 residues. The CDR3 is CASSILPGQGNQPQHF. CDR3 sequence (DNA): TGCGCCAGCAGCATTCTACCGGGACAGGGTAATCAGCCCCAGCATTTT.

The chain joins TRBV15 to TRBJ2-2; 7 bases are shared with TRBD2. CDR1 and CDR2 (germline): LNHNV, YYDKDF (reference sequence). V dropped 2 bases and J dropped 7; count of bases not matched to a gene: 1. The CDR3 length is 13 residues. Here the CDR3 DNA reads TGTGCCACCAGCAGAACTAGCGTCGGGGAGCTGTTTTTT. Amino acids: CATSRTSVGELFF. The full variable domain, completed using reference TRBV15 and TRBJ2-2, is DAMVIQNPRYQVTQFGKPVTLSCSQTLNHNVMYWYQQKSSQAPKLLFHYYDKDFNNEADTPDNFQSRRPNTSFCFLDIRSPGLGDTAMYLCATSRTSVGELFFGEGSRLTVL.

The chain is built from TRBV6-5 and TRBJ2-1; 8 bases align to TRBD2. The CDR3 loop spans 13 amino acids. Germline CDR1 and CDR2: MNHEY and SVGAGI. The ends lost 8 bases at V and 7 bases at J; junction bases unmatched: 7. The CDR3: CASGLALRNEQFF. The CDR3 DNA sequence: TGTGCCAGCGGACTAGCATTAAGGAATGAGCAGTTCTTC.

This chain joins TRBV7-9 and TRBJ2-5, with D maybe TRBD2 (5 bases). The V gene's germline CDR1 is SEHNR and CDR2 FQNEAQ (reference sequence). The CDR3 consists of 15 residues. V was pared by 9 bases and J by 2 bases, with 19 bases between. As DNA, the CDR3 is TGTGCCAGTAATAAGGGCGGGCTCCCTCAAGAGACCCAGTACTTC. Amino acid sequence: CASNKGGLPQETQYF.

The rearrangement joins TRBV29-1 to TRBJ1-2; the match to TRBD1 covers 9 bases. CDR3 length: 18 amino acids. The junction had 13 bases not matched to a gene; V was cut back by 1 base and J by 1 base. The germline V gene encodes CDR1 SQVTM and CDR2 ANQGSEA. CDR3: CSVEAGKTGGSSNYGYTF. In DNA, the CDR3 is TGCAGCGTTGAAGCGGGGAAAACAGGGGGCAGTAGTAACTATGGCTACACCTTC.

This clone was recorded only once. CDR3 in amino acids: CASSETGVVMNTEAFF. In nucleotides, the CDR3 is TGTGCCAGCAGTGAGACAGGGGTTGTGATGAACACTGAAGCTTTCTTT. The gene calls are TRBV28 and TRBJ1-1; 8 bases match TRBD1. The CDR3 is 16 residues long. Germline V CDR1 and CDR2: MDHEN, SYDVKM. The trim removed 5 bases at V and 0 bases at J, leaving 8 bases unmatched.

The CDR3 sequence: CASNRNKNTEAFF. The CDR3 region has the DNA TGTGCCAGCAACCGGAACAAGAACACTGAAGCTTTCTTT. This chain uses TRBV27 with TRBJ1-1; D unresolved. The CDR3 spans 13 residues. Germline CDR1 reads MNHEY; CDR2 reads SMNVEV (reference sequence). Trimming shortened V by 7 bases and J by 1 base, and 10 bases separated the two germline ends.

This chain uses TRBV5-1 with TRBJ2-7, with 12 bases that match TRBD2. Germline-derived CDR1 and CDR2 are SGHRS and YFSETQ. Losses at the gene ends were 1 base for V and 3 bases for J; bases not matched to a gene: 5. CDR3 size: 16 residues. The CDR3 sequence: CASSLTSGGPRYEQYF. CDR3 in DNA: TGCGCCAGCAGCTTGACTAGCGGGGGGCCCCGCTACGAGCAGTACTTC. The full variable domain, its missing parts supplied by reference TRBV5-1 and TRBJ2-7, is KAGVTQTPRYLIKTRGQQVTLSCSPISGHRSVSWYQQTPGQGLQFLFEYFSETQRNKGNFPGRFSGRQFSNSRSEMNVSTLELGDSALYLCASSLTSGGPRYEQYFGPGTRLTVT.

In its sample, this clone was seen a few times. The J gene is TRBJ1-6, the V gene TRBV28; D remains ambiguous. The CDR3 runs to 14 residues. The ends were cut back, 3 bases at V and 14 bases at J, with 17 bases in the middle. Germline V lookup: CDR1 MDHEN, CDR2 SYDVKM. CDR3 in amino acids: CASSFITQGLALHF. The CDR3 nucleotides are TGTGCCAGCAGTTTCATCACACAAGGACTAGCCCTCCACTTT.

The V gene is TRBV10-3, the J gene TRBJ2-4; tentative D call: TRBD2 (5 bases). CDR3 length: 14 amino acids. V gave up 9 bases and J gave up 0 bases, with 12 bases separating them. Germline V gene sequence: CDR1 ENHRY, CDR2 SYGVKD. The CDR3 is CAIREGLAKNIQYF. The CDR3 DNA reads TGTGCCATACGGGAAGGACTAGCCAAAAACATTCAGTACTTC.

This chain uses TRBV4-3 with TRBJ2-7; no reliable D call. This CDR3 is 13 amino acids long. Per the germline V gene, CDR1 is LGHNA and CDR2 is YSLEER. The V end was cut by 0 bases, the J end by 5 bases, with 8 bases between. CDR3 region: CASSQDRAHEQYF. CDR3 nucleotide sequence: TGCGCCAGCAGCCAAGATCGTGCGCACGAGCAGTACTTC.

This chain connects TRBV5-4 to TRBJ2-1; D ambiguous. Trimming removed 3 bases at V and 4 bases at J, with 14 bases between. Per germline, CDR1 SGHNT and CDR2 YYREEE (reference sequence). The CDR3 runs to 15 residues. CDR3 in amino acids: CASSYPGVGYNEQFF. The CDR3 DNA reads TGTGCCAGCAGCTACCCCGGAGTGGGATACAATGAGCAGTTCTTC.

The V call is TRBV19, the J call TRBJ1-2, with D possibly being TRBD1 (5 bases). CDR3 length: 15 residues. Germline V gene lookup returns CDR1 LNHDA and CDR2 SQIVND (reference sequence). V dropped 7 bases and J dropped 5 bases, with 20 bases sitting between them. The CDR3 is CASTSGGALVYGYTF. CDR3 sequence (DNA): TGTGCCAGTACGTCCGGAGGGGCCCTGGTATATGGCTACACCTTC.

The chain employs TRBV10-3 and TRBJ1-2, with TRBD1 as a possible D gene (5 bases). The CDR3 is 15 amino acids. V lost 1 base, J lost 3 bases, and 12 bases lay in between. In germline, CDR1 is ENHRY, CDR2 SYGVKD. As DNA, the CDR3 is TGTGCCATCAGTGAGTTAAGGGGCGATTACTATGGCTACACCTTC. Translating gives CAISELRGDYYGYTF.

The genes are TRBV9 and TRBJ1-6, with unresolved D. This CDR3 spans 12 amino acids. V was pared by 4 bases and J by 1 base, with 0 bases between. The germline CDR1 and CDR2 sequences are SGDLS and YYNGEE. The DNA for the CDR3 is TGTGCCAGCAGCTCCTATAATTCACCCCTCCACTTT. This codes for CASSSYNSPLHF.

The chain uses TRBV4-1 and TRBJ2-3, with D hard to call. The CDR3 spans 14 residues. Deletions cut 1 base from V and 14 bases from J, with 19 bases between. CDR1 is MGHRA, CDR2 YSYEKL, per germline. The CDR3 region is CASSQVAFLASPYF. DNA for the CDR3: TGCGCCAGCAGCCAAGTAGCTTTTCTTGCATCACCGTATTTT.

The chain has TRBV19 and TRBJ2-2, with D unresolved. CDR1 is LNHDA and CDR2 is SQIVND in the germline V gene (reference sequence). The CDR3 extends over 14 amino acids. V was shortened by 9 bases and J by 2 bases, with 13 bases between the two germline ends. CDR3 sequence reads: CASRDNPNTGELFF. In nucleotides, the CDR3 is TGTGCCAGCCGCGACAATCCTAACACCGGGGAGCTGTTTTTT. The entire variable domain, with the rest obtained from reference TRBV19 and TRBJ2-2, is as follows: DGGITQSPKYLFRKEGQNVTLSCEQNLNHDAMYWYRQDPGQGLRLIYYSQIVNDFQKGDIAEGYSVSREKKESFPLTVTSAQKNPTAFYLCASRDNPNTGELFFGEGSRLTVL.